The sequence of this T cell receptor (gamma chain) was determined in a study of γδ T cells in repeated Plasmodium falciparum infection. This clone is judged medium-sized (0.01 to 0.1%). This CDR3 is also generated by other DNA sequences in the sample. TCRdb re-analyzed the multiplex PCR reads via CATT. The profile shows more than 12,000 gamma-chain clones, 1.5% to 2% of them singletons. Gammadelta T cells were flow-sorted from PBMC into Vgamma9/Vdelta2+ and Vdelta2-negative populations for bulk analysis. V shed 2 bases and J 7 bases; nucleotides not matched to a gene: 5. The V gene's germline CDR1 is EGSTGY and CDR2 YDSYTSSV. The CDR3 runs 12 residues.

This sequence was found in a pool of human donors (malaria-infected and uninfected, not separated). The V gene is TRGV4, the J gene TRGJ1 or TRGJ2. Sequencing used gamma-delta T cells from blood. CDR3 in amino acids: CATWDVNYKKLF. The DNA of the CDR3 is TGTGCCACCTGGGATGTTAACTATAAGAAACTCTTT.